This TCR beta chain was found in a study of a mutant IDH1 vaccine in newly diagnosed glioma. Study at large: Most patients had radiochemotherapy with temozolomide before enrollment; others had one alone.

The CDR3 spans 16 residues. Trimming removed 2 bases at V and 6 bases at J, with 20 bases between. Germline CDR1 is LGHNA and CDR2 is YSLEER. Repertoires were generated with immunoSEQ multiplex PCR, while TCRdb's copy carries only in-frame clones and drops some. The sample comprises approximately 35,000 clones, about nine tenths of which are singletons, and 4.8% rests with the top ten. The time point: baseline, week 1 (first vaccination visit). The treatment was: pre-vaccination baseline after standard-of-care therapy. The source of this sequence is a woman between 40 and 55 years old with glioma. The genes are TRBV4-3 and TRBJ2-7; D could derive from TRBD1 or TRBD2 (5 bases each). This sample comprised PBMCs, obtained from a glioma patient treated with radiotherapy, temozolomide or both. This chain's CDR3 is CASSQTLRLGRGEQYF. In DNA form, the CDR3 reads TGCGCCAGCAGCCAAACACTCAGACTGGGACGGGGCGAGCAGTACTTC.